This TCR beta chain derives from a study of T cell repertoires in cytomegalovirus infection. Each CDR3 protein is one row after TCRdb ran MiXCR on the reads. This table holds roughly 45,000 distinct CDR3 sequences, under 25% found once. This clonotype was counted a few times. Its antigen is currently unknown. The length of the CDR3 is 14 residues. The V end lost 1 base, the J end lost 5 bases, and 10 bases lay between the germline ends. The input for sequencing was CD8+ T cells from cultured PBMCs, taken from culture after CMV antigen stimulation. The chain is built from TRBV12-3 or TRBV12-4 and TRBJ2-3; D is possibly TRBD1 (5 bases). The receptor was derived from a human donor in good health (CMV status not recorded). Some clones in this sample may be carry-over from other donors' samples. CDR3: CASSLEGFGDTQYF. The CDR3 bases are TGTGCCAGCAGTTTAGAGGGGTTCGGAGATACGCAGTATTTT.